These 20 T cell receptor beta chains were all obtained from the same sample, sequenced in a study of blood T cell repertoires in COVID-19. Some clones are missing from TCRdb's copy, which holds only in-frame ones; the method was immunoSEQ multiplex PCR. The repertoire holds 250,000 or so clones, with 82% as singletons. The sequenced material came from peripheral blood. These receptors all come from a woman under 30 with acute or convalescent COVID-19.

The V gene is TRBV18, the J gene TRBJ2-2; 14 bases map to TRBD2. Per germline, CDR1 KGHSH and CDR2 LQKENI. V shed 3 bases, J shed 3 bases, and the junction held 0 bases outside the gene matches. The length of the CDR3 is 16 residues. The CDR3 region is CASSPTSGRDTGELFF. The DNA of the CDR3 is TGTGCCAGCTCACCGACTAGCGGGAGGGACACCGGGGAGCTGTTTTTT. The variable domain in full, completed from reference TRBV18 and TRBJ2-2, reads NAGVMQNPRHLVRRRGQEARLRCSPMKGHSHVYWYRQLPEEGLKFMVYLQKENIIDESGMPKERFSAEFPKEGPSILRIQQVVRGDSAAYFCASSPTSGRDTGELFFGEGSRLTVL.

The chain joins TRBV4-3 to TRBJ2-6; D gene unclear. This CDR3 is built from 17 residues. CDR1 is LGHNA and CDR2 is YSLEER in the germline V gene. V was shortened by 0 bases and J by 0 bases, with 9 bases between the two germline ends. CDR3 sequence reads: CASSQEAFNSGANVLTF. CDR3 sequence (DNA): TGCGCCAGCAGCCAAGAGGCCTTCAACTCTGGGGCCAACGTCCTGACTTTC.

The CDR3 loop is CASSLPGWSGHEQYF. The CDR3 bases are TGTGCCAGTAGTCTCCCGGGGTGGAGCGGCCACGAGCAGTACTTC. This chain links TRBV19 with TRBJ2-7; possible D gene TRBD2, 5 bases. Germline V gene data show CDR1 as LNHDA and CDR2 as SQIVND (reference sequence). The CDR3 has 15 residues. Trimming stripped 5 bases from V and 5 bases from J, with 19 bases between.

The chain couples TRBV11-3 to TRBJ2-1; unclear D gene. CDR1 SGHNT and CDR2 YENEEA come from the germline V gene. Trimming removed 1 base from V and 4 bases from J, with 11 bases in between. The CDR3 spans 15 residues. In nucleotides, the CDR3 is TGTGCCAGCAGCTTAGGTCCTCCCCCGTACAATGAGCAGTTCTTC. This gives the protein CASSLGPPPYNEQFF. Drawing the rest from reference TRBV11-3 and TRBJ2-1, the complete variable domain is EAGVVQSPRYKIIEKKQPVAFWCNPISGHNTLYWYLQNLGQGPELLIRYENEEAVDDSQLPKDRFSAERLKGVDSTLKIQPAELGDSAVYLCASSLGPPPYNEQFFGPGTRLTVL.

Only one count was recorded for this clone. CDR3 sequence reads: CASSFLSTDTEAFF. CDR3 bases: TGTGCCAGCAGCTTTTTGTCGACAGACACTGAAGCTTTCTTT. The chain carries TRBV7-8 and TRBJ1-1; weak D call: TRBD1 (5 bases). Germline assignment: CDR1 SGHVS and CDR2 FQNEAQ. This CDR3 is 14 amino acids long. Trimming cost V 3 bases and J 3 bases, with 11 bases left between them.

The chain carries TRBV19 and TRBJ2-7; 8 nucleotides align to TRBD1. V lost 6 bases and J lost 2; bases outside the gene matches: 6. The germline CDR1 and CDR2 sequences are LNHDA and SQIVND (reference sequence). CDR3 length: 14 residues. CDR3 DNA: TGTGCCAGTAGCCCCGGGACAGGAGCCTACGAGCAGTACTTC. Its protein product is CASSPGTGAYEQYF.

This chain joins TRBV25-1 and TRBJ2-6; 8 bases are shared with TRBD1. The CDR3 covers 16 residues. Germline-derived CDR1 and CDR2 are MGHDK and SYGVNS. The ends lost 4 bases at V and 0 bases at J; junction bases unmatched: 2. The CDR3 DNA follows: TGTGCCAGCAGTGTGACAGGGGACTCTGGGGCCAACGTCCTGACTTTC. Translating gives CASSVTGDSGANVLTF.

J is TRBJ2-1 and V is TRBV2; 13 bases are shared with TRBD2. V shed 9 bases, J shed 1 base, and the junction held 6 bases outside the gene matches. The germline V gene has CDR1 SNHLY and CDR2 FYNNEI. The CDR3 has 16 residues. The CDR3 DNA is TGTGCCAGATCTGTGACTAGCGGGAGGTCCTACAATGAGCAGTTCTTC. Encoded protein: CARSVTSGRSYNEQFF.

The chain employs TRBV6-5 and TRBJ2-1; perhaps TRBD2 as D (5 bases). CDR1 and CDR2 (germline): MNHEY, SVGAGI. The CDR3 sequence is 13 residues long. V was shortened by 4 bases and J by 4 bases, with 8 bases between the two germline ends. CDR3 in amino acids: CASSWTRYNEQFF. The CDR3 DNA reads TGTGCCAGCAGTTGGACTCGGTACAATGAGCAGTTCTTC.

This clone showed up many times. The chain joins TRBV25-1 to TRBJ2-5; TRBD2 matches at 9 bases. The J segment lost 3 bases and the V segment lost 5 bases, leaving 4 bases of the junction unmatched. The germline V gene has CDR1 MGHDK and CDR2 SYGVNS. CDR3 length: 14 amino acids. CDR3 nucleotides: TGTGCCAGCAGTCTAGCGGGACTCGAAGAGACCCAGTACTTC. It specifies CASSLAGLEETQYF.

The chain carries TRBV4-1 and TRBJ1-5; perhaps TRBD1 as D (6 bases). Looked up from germline, CDR1 is MGHRA and CDR2 is YSYEKL. V was shortened by 4 bases and J by 0 bases, with 19 bases between the two germline ends. CDR3 length: 18 residues. CDR3 region: CASSPETGPPYSNQPQHF. CDR3 in DNA: TGCGCCAGCAGCCCCGAGACAGGCCCGCCTTATAGCAATCAGCCCCAGCATTTT.

This clone was detected only once. V gene TRBV5-4 combines with J gene TRBJ2-1; tentative D call: TRBD2 (5 bases). The CDR3 sequence is 15 residues long. Germline V lookup: CDR1 SGHNT, CDR2 YYREEE (reference sequence). Trimming pared 0 bases from V and 8 bases from J, leaving 15 bases between. CDR3 nucleotides: TGTGCCAGCAGCTTGGGCTCAGCTAGCATTGATGAGCAGTTCTTC. This encodes CASSLGSASIDEQFF.

The chain employs TRBV19 and TRBJ2-1; D perhaps matches TRBD2 (6 bases). CDR1 LNHDA and CDR2 SQIVND come from the germline V gene (reference sequence). Trimming cost V 2 bases and J 7 bases, with 15 bases left between them. The CDR3 covers 15 residues. The CDR3 is CASSIQPGTSNEQFF. The CDR3 DNA follows: TGTGCCAGTAGTATACAGCCCGGGACTTCGAATGAGCAGTTCTTC.

This clone was seen a handful of times. The rearrangement links TRBV11-1 to TRBJ2-1, with TRBD1 identical over 12 bases. J gave up 8 bases and V 3 bases, and 5 bases lay outside the gene matches. Germline CDR1 and CDR2: SGHAT and FQDESV (reference sequence). The CDR3 totals 15 residues. The CDR3 sequence is CASSLGQGAVDEQFF. CDR3 DNA sequence: TGTGCCAGCAGCTTGGGACAGGGGGCGGTCGATGAGCAGTTCTTC.

The genes are TRBV5-4 and TRBJ2-7; 9 bases agree with TRBD1. The V segment lost 2 bases and the J segment 5 bases; nucleotides outside the gene matches: 2. Germline CDR1 SGHNT, CDR2 YYREEE (reference sequence). This CDR3 has 13 amino acids. The CDR3: CASSLTGGDEQYF. The CDR3 DNA reads as TGTGCCAGCAGCTTAACAGGGGGCGACGAGCAGTACTTC.

This chain joins TRBV30 and TRBJ1-1; D possibly corresponds to TRBD1 (5 bases). The germline V gene encodes CDR1 GTSNPN and CDR2 SVGIG (reference sequence). With 5 bases removed from V and 6 bases from J, the gap between germline ends came to 10 bases. The CDR3 extends over 11 amino acids. The CDR3 coding sequence is TGTGCCTGGGGGCCAGGGTCTGAAGCTTTCTTT. Protein sequence: CAWGPGSEAFF.

The rearrangement links TRBV27 to TRBJ2-6, with 10 nucleotides matching TRBD1. The CDR3 length is 24 residues. Trimming removed 2 bases from V and 4 bases from J; junction bases left unmatched: 26. Germline CDR1 is MNHEY and CDR2 is SMNVEV (reference sequence). As DNA, the CDR3 is TGTGCCAGCAGTTTAAAGGGTCACCCCAAAGTCCGGGACAGGGGATCTTCCGGGGCCAACGTCCTGACTTTC. Its protein product is CASSLKGHPKVRDRGSSGANVLTF.

The genes are TRBV28 and TRBJ1-2; D may be TRBD1 (5 bases). Trimming left V 7 bases short and J 4 bases short, with 16 bases between. CDR1 is MDHEN and CDR2 is SYDVKM in the germline V gene. This CDR3 contains 14 residues. As DNA, the CDR3 is TGTGCCAGCATCCGCGGGGGAGGAGCCTATGGCTACACCTTC. It encodes CASIRGGGAYGYTF.

The J gene is TRBJ2-1, the V gene TRBV6-2 or TRBV6-3, with a weak D call TRBD2 (6 bases). Germline assignment: CDR1 MNHEY and CDR2 SVGEGT. The CDR3 runs to 14 residues. The V end was cut by 6 bases, the J end by 3 bases, with 12 bases between. CDR3 sequence: CASSGGSGYNEQFF. The CDR3 coding sequence is TGTGCCAGCAGCGGGGGTAGCGGCTACAATGAGCAGTTCTTC.

The chain recombines TRBV7-6 with TRBJ1-2; D is perhaps TRBD1 (6 bases). The CDR3 has 16 amino acids. In germline, CDR1 is SGHVS, CDR2 FNYEAQ. V lost 5 bases, J lost 4 bases, and 20 bases lay in between. CDR3 sequence: CASSPDSLNPLYGYTF. Written as DNA, the CDR3 is TGTGCCAGCAGCCCGGACAGTTTAAACCCCCTCTATGGCTACACCTTC. Full variable domain (outside the CDR3, taken from reference TRBV7-6 and TRBJ1-2): GAGVSQSPRYKVTKRGQDVALRCDPISGHVSLYWYRQALGQGPEFLTYFNYEAQQDKSGLPNDRFSAERPEGSISTLTIQRTEQRDSAMYRCASSPDSLNPLYGYTFGSGTRLTVV.